This T cell receptor (beta chain) was retrieved from a study of control samples from healthy donors and cancer patients. Clones were read by immunoSEQ multiplex PCR, and TCRdb kept only the in-frame ones, dropping some. The table shows 200,000 to 250,000 clones, with roughly 94% occurring only once. The V gene's germline CDR1 is KGHDR and CDR2 SFDVKD. The CDR3 covers 13 residues. V was shortened by 1 base and J by 4 bases, with 6 bases between the two germline ends. The sequencing sample was made of blood. V usage is TRBV24-1 and J usage is TRBJ1-2, with no clear D. The sequence came from a man in his fifties or sixties in good health. The CDR3 sequence: CATSDLRTYGYTF. As DNA, the CDR3 is TGTGCCACCAGTGATTTAAGAACCTATGGCTACACCTTC.